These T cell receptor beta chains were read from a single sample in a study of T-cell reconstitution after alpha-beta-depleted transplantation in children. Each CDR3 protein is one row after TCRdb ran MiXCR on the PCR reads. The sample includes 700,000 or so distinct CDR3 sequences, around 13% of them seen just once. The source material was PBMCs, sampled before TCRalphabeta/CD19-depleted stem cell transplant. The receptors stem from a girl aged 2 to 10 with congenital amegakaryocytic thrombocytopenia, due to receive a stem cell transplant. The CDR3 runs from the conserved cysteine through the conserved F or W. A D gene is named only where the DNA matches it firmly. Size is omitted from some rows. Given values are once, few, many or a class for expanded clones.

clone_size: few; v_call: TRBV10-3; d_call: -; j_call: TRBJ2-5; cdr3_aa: CAIRDFSQETQYF; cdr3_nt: TGTGCCATCAGGGACTTTTCCCAAGAGACCCAGTACTTC
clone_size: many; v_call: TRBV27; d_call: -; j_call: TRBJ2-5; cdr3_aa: CASSLSRVRETQYF; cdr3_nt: TGTGCCAGCAGTTTAAGCAGGGTGAGGGAGACCCAGTACTTC
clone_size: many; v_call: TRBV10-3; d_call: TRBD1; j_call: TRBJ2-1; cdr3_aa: CAIKRTGGPGGEQFF; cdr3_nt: TGTGCCATCAAGCGTACAGGGGGTCCAGGGGGTGAGCAGTTCTTC
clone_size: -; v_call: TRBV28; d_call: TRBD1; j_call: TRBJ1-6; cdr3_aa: CASSLTGTGGLNSPLHF; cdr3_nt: TGTGCCAGCAGTTTAACCGGGACAGGGGGACTTAATTCACCCCTCCACTTT
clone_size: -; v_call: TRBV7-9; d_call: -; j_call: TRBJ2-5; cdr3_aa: CASNKGWKLETQYF; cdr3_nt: TGTGCCAGCAACAAAGGCTGGAAATTGGAGACCCAGTACTTC
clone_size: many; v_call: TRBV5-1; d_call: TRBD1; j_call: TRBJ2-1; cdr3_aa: CASSLMDRGDLKQFF; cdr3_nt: TGCGCCAGCAGCTTGATGGACAGGGGGGATCTGAAGCAGTTCTTC
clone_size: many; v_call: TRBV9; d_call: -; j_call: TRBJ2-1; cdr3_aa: CASSPRSGIPSDNEQFF; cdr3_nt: TGTGCCAGCAGCCCCCGATCGGGCATCCCCTCCGACAATGAGCAGTTCTTC
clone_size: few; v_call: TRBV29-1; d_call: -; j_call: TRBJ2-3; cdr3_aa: CSPRGSTDTQYF; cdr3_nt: TGCAGCCCAAGGGGTAGCACAGATACGCAGTATTTT
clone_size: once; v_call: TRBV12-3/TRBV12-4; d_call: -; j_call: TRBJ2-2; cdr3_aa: CASSLRRGEPFF; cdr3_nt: TGTGCCAGCAGTTTACGTCGCGGGGAGCCGTTTTTT
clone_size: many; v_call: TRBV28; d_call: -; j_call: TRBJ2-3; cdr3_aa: CASSLRLGPDTQYF; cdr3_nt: TGTGCCAGCAGCCTAAGGCTGGGCCCAGATACGCAGTATTTT
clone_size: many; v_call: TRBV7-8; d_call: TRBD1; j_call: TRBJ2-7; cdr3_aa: CASSLGTGGRYEQYF; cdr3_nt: TGTGCCAGCAGCTTAGGGACAGGGGGTCGCTACGAGCAGTACTTC
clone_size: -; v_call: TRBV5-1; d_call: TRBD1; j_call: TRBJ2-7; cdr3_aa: CASSRRQGDPYEQYF; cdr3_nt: TGCGCCAGCAGCCGGCGACAGGGGGATCCCTACGAGCAGTACTTC
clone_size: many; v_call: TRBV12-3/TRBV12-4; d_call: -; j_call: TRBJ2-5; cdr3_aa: CASSFRGSETQYF; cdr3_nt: TGTGCCAGCAGTTTTCGAGGGTCAGAGACCCAGTACTTC
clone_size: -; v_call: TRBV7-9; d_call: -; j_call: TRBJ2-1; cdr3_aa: CASSLGADNEQFF; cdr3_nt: TGTGCCAGCAGCTTAGGGGCAGACAATGAGCAGTTCTTC
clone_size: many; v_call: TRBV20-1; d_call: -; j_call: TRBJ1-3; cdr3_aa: CSAQMTNTIYF; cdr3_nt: TGCAGCGCACAGATGACAAACACCATATATTTT
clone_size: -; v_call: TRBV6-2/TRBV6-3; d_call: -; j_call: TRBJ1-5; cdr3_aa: CASTSVGPSNQPQHF; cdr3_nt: TGTGCCAGCACTTCGGTGGGACCTAGCAATCAGCCCCAGCATTTT
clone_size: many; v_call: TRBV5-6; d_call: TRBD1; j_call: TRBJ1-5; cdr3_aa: CASSSRTGGFGTQHF; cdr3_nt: TGTGCCAGCAGCTCTCGGACAGGGGGATTTGGGACCCAGCATTTT
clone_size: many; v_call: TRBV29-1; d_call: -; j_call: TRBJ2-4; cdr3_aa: CSVGDPDFPRGNIQYF; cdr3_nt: TGCAGCGTTGGAGACCCCGACTTCCCCCGGGGGAACATTCAGTACTTC
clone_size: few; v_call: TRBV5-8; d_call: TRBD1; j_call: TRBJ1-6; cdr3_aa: CASSSFGRQGIYSPLHF; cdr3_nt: TGTGCCAGCAGCTCGTTCGGGAGACAGGGGATTTACTCACCCCTCCACTTT
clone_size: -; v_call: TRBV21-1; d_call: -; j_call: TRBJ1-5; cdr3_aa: CASSPQKTPNDQHF; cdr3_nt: TGTGCCAGCAGCCCCCAAAAGACCCCGAACGATCAGCATTTT
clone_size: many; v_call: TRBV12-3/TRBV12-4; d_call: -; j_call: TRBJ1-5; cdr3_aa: CASSQIPGVVLSNQPQHF; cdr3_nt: TGTGCCAGCAGCCAGATCCCAGGGGTGGTCCTTAGCAATCAGCCCCAGCATTTT
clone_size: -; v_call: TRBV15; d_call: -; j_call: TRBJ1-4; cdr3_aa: CATSRERPVLRGEKLFF; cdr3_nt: TGTGCCACCAGCAGAGAAAGGCCGGTGCTTCGGGGGGAAAAACTGTTTTTT